The TCR beta chain described here comes from a study of shared clonotypes between healthy human individuals. The CDR3 covers 13 residues. The germline V gene encodes CDR1 SGHVS and CDR2 FQNEAQ. V was pared by 5 bases and J by 4 bases, with 11 bases between. Data came from immunoSEQ multiplex PCR; TCRdb stores just in-frame clones and leaves some out. In the table there are under 1,100,000 clones, 75% to 80% of which are singletons. CD4+ cells yielded CD45RA+ naive and CD45RA-negative memory subsets. The origin of this receptor is a man aged 18-30 years in good health. Some clones in this sample may be carry-over from other donors' samples. The chain combines TRBV7-8 with TRBJ2-5; no clear D. The sample taken for sequencing was memory CD4+ T cells from PBMCs. Sample subset: CD45RA-negative fraction. The CDR3 DNA is TGTGCCAGCAGCCAGGACCCCCGAGAGACCCAGTACTTC. It yields the protein CASSQDPRETQYF.